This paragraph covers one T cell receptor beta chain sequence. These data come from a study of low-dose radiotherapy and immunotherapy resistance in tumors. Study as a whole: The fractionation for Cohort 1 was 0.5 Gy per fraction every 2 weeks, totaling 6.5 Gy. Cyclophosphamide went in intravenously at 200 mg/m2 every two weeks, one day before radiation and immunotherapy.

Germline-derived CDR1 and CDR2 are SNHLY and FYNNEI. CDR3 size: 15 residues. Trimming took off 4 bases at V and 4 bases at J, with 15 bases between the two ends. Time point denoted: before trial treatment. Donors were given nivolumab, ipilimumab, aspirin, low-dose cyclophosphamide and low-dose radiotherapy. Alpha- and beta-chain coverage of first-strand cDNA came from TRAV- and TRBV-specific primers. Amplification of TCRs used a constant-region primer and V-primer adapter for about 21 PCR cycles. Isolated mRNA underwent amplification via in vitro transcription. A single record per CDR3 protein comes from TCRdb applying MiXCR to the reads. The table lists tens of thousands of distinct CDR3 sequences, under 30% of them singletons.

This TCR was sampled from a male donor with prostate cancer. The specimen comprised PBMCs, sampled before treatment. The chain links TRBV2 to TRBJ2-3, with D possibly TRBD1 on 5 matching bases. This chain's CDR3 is CASSVGRVLPDTQYF. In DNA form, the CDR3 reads TGTGCCAGCAGTGTAGGCAGGGTCCTTCCAGATACGCAGTATTTT.